This T cell receptor (beta chain) was recorded in a study of shared clonotypes between healthy human individuals. At least ten counts were recorded for this clone. Sequencing was performed with immunoSEQ multiplex PCR; in TCRdb, only in-frame clones are kept and a portion is missing. Here the sample spans about 1 million clones, about 75% being singletons. V lost 5 bases, J lost 1 base, and 15 bases lay in between. CDR1 is SNHLY, CDR2 FYNNEI, per germline. The CDR3 has 16 amino acids. The chain recombines TRBV2 with TRBJ1-5; a possible D gene is TRBD1 (5 bases). The material sequenced was memory CD4+ T cells sorted from blood. Subset reported: CD45RA-negative fraction. This TCR derives from a man between 18 and 29 years old in good health. CDR3: CASSYNPAGSNQPQHF. The CDR3 coding sequence is TGTGCCAGCAGTTATAACCCTGCAGGGAGCAATCAGCCCCAGCATTTT.